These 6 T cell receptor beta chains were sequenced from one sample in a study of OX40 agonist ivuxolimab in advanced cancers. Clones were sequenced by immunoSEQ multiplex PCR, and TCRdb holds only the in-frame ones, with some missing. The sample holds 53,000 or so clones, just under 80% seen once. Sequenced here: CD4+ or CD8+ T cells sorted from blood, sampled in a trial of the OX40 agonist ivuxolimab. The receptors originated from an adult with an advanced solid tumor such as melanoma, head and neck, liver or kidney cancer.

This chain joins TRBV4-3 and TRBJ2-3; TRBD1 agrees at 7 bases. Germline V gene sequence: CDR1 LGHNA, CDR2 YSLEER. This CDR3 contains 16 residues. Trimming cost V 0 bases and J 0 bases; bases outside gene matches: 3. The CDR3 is CASSQEARGSTDTQYF. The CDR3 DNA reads TGCGCCAGCAGCCAAGAGGCCAGGGGGAGCACAGATACGCAGTATTTT.

CDR3 residues: CSVDWGQETQYF. As DNA, the CDR3 is TGCAGCGTTGACTGGGGGCAAGAGACCCAGTACTTC. This sequence joins TRBV29-1 and TRBJ2-5; D is perhaps TRBD1 or TRBD2 (5 bases each). This CDR3 is 12 amino acids long. CDR1 and CDR2 (germline): SQVTM, ANQGSEA. V was clipped by 3 bases and J by 2 bases, with 7 bases between them.

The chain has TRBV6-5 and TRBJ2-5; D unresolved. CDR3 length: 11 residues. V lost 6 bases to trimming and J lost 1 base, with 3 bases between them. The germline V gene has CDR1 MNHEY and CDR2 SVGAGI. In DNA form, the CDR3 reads TGTGCCAGCAGAGCCCAAGAGACCCAGTACTTC. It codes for CASRAQETQYF.

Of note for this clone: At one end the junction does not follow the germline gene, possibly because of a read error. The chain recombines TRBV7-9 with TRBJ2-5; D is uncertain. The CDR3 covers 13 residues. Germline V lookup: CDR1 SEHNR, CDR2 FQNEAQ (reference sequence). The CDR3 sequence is CASNLNREETQYF. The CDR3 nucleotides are TGTGCCAGCAACTTAAACAGAGAAGAGACCCAGTACTTC.

The CDR3 here is CASSARTDSGNTIYF. CDR3 coding DNA: TGTGCCAGCAGTGCCCGGACAGACTCTGGAAACACCATATATTTT. This chain uses TRBV6-1 with TRBJ1-3, with TRBD1 as a possible D gene (6 bases). Trimming shortened V by 4 bases and J by 0 bases, and 10 bases separated the two germline ends. Per the germline V gene, CDR1 is MNHNS and CDR2 is SASEGT. The CDR3 has 15 amino acids.

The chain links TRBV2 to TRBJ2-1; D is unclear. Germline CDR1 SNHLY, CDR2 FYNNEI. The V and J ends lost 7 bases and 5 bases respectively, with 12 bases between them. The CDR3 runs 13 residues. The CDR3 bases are TGTGCCAGCATTGCGGACCAGGACAATGAGCAGTTCTTC. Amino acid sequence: CASIADQDNEQFF.